The rows below give T cell receptor beta chains drawn from one sample of a study of STAT5B mutations in CD4+ large granular lymphocyte leukemia. Clones were read by immunoSEQ multiplex PCR, and TCRdb kept only the in-frame ones, dropping some. The data show thousands of clones, about 74% seen once. The material sequenced was PBMCs. The receptors originated from a woman aged 70-85 years with CD4+ T-cell large granular lymphocyte leukemia. The CDR3 runs from the conserved cysteine through the conserved F or W. The order of the fields is D gene, J gene, V gene, clone size, CDR3 protein, CDR3 DNA. D genes are given only for firm matches. The listing skips clone size in some rows; elsewhere it reads once, few, many or a size class.

TRBD1 TRBJ1-2 TRBV2 NA CASSINRGGNYGYTF TGTGCCAGCAGTATAAACAGGGGGGGTAACTATGGCTACACCTTC
NA TRBJ1-1 TRBV19 NA CASTAPGQNTEAFF TGTGCCAGTACCGCCCCCGGACAGAACACTGAAGCTTTCTTT
NA TRBJ2-6 TRBV7-2 NA CASSLEPGPGANVLTF TGTGCCAGCAGCTTAGAACCAGGGCCCGGGGCCAACGTCCTGACTTTC
TRBD2 TRBJ2-1 TRBV19 few CASRPLAGSYNEQFF TGTGCCAGTAGGCCACTAGCGGGGAGTTACAATGAGCAGTTCTTC
NA TRBJ1-5 TRBV6-1 NA CASSGGPINQPQHF TGTGCCAGCAGTGGAGGGCCTATCAATCAGCCCCAGCATTTT
TRBD2 TRBJ2-3 TRBV5-4 NA CASSLQLAGGTDTQYF TGTGCCAGCAGCCTCCAACTAGCGGGAGGCACAGATACGCAGTATTTT
NA TRBJ2-7 TRBV11-2 NA CASSSQPEDSSYEQYF TGTGCCAGCAGCTCCCAACCTGAGGACTCATCCTACGAGCAGTACTTC
NA TRBJ1-1 TRBV11-2 few CASSLVGGTGHTEAFF TGTGCCAGCAGCTTAGTGGGGGGGACGGGGCACACTGAAGCTTTCTTT
TRBD2 TRBJ2-2 TRBV5-1 NA CASSLGWVAGNTGELFF TGCGCCAGCAGCTTGGGATGGGTAGCGGGGAACACCGGGGAGCTGTTTTTT
NA TRBJ1-4 TRBV30 NA CALLTSRGEKLFF TGTGCCCTCTTGACGTCCCGGGGGGAAAAACTGTTTTTT
NA TRBJ2-1 TRBV9 NA CASSVGPPSSYNEQFF TGTGCCAGCAGCGTAGGTCCACCGAGCTCCTACAATGAGCAGTTCTTC
NA TRBJ1-2 TRBV5-1 few CASTPSPGNYGYTF TGCGCCAGCACCCCCTCCCCGGGTAACTATGGCTACACCTTC
NA TRBJ1-6 TRBV6-4 NA CASSDGSSYNSPLHF TGTGCCAGCAGTGACGGGAGCTCCTATAATTCACCCCTCCACTTT
NA TRBJ1-4 TRBV9 NA CASSVEAWDEKLFF TGTGCCAGCAGCGTGGAAGCTTGGGATGAAAAACTGTTTTTT
NA TRBJ1-5 TRBV9 NA CASSVDGAANQPQHF TGTGCCAGCAGCGTAGATGGTGCAGCTAATCAGCCCCAGCATTTT
TRBD1 TRBJ1-3 TRBV6-1 NA CASSEGDRAGLSGNTIYF TGTGCCAGCAGTGAGGGGGACAGGGCAGGGCTCTCCGGAAACACCATATATTTT
NA TRBJ2-6 TRBV7-3 NA CASSSQSSGANVLTF TGTGCCAGCAGCTCCCAAAGCTCTGGGGCCAACGTCCTGACTTTC
NA TRBJ1-1 TRBV5-1 NA CASSLAVGVMNTEAFF TGCGCCAGCAGCTTGGCGGTGGGCGTAATGAACACTGAAGCTTTCTTT
NA TRBJ2-7 TRBV28 NA CASSPLGREQYF TGTGCCAGCAGTCCGCTAGGGCGCGAGCAGTACTTC
NA TRBJ1-2 TRBV29-1 once CSVEEPRGNYGYTF TGCAGCGTTGAAGAACCTCGGGGGAACTATGGCTACACCTTC
NA TRBJ1-6 TRBV10-3 NA CAISESPGRKNSPLHF TGTGCCATCAGTGAGTCACCGGGACGTAAAAATTCACCCCTCCACTTT
NA TRBJ1-1 TRBV7-8 NA CASRTTVNTEAFF TGTGCCAGCAGGACGACCGTGAACACTGAAGCTTTCTTT
TRBD1 TRBJ2-5 TRBV7-9 NA CASKAQQGLQETQYF TGTGCCAGCAAGGCCCAACAGGGGCTCCAAGAGACCCAGTACTTC
NA TRBJ1-2 TRBV5-8 NA CASSSGGRDYGYTF TGTGCCAGCAGCTCGGGGGGACGGGACTATGGCTACACCTTC
TRBD1 TRBJ1-6 TRBV7-2 NA CASSLGTENSPLHF TGTGCCAGCAGCCTCGGGACAGAGAATTCACCCCTCCACTTT
NA TRBJ1-1 TRBV5-4 few CASSLSRGTEAFF TGTGCCAGCAGCTTGAGCAGGGGCACTGAAGCTTTCTTT
NA TRBJ2-7 TRBV9 NA CASSVAGPGDYEQYF TGTGCCAGCAGCGTAGCCGGCCCGGGGGACTACGAGCAGTACTTC
TRBD2 TRBJ2-7 TRBV23-1 once CASSQSTGGRALGEYF TGCGCCAGCAGTCAATCTACGGGGGGGCGGGCCCTCGGTGAGTACTTC
NA TRBJ2-2 TRBV11-2 NA CASSPRAHTGELFF TGTGCCAGCAGCCCCAGGGCGCACACCGGGGAGCTGTTTTTT
NA TRBJ2-7 TRBV7-6 few CASSSGPQGRYEQYF TGTGCCAGCAGCTCAGGGCCACAGGGACGCTACGAGCAGTACTTC
TRBD1 TRBJ1-1 TRBV4-2 NA CASSLPGTGHTEAFF TGTGCCAGCAGCCTGCCGGGGACAGGGCACACTGAAGCTTTCTTT
NA TRBJ1-2 TRBV29-1 NA CSVEVPAEGLYGYTF TGCAGCGTTGAAGTCCCGGCTGAGGGCCTCTATGGCTACACCTTC
NA TRBJ1-1 TRBV9 NA CASSPRSNTEAFF TGTGCCAGCAGCCCCCGGTCCAACACTGAAGCTTTCTTT
NA TRBJ2-3 TRBV28 once CASSTMALRSTDTQYF TGTGCCAGCAGCACCATGGCGTTGAGGAGCACAGATACGCAGTATTTT
NA TRBJ1-2 TRBV5-1 few CASRLSVLARANYGYTF TGCGCCAGCAGGCTTAGCGTCTTGGCTAGAGCTAACTATGGCTACACCTTC
NA TRBJ2-2 TRBV5-1 NA CASSSAVEGELFF TGCGCCAGCAGCTCCGCCGTGGAAGGGGAGCTGTTTTTT
NA TRBJ2-1 TRBV29-1 few CSVGSYNEQFF TGCAGCGTTGGCTCCTACAATGAGCAGTTCTTC
TRBD1 TRBJ1-1 TRBV19 NA CASSIVTGWATEAFF TGTGCCAGTAGTATAGTGACAGGGTGGGCCACTGAAGCTTTCTTT
NA TRBJ1-1 TRBV5-4 NA CASSSGRSQGPNTEAFF TGTGCCAGCAGCTCGGGTCGTTCACAGGGACCGAACACTGAAGCTTTCTTT
NA TRBJ2-7 TRBV6-8 NA CASSYPTVGSYEQYF TGTGCCAGCAGTTACCCGACGGTGGGCAGCTACGAGCAGTACTTC
NA TRBJ2-5 TRBV5-6 once CASSKDRGSETQYF TGTGCCAGCAGCAAGGACCGAGGGTCAGAGACCCAGTACTTC
NA TRBJ1-5 TRBV6-1 NA CASNRREGQPQHF TGTGCCAGCAATAGAAGAGAGGGACAGCCCCAGCATTTT
NA TRBJ1-4 TRBV11-1 NA CASSGSNEKLFF TGTGCCAGCAGCGGATCTAATGAAAAACTGTTTTTT
NA TRBJ2-2 TRBV9 few CASSVSRGDGELFF TGTGCCAGCAGCGTAAGCAGGGGAGACGGGGAGCTGTTTTTT
NA TRBJ2-4 TRBV25-1 NA CASSEEGTKNIQYF TGTGCCAGCAGTGAGGAGGGGACCAAAAACATTCAGTACTTC
TRBD1 TRBJ1-2 TRBV4-3 NA CASSQDRYRGPFGYTF TGCGCCAGCAGCCAAGATCGATACAGGGGGCCTTTTGGCTACACCTTC
NA TRBJ2-7 TRBV5-1 NA CASSLDYYEQYF TGCGCCAGCAGCCTAGATTACTACGAGCAGTACTTC
NA TRBJ2-3 TRBV7-2 once CASSKLRDTQYF TGTGCCAGCAGCAAACTAAGAGATACGCAGTATTTT
NA TRBJ1-6 TRBV6-6 NA CASSYTWTESPLHF TGTGCCAGCAGCTACACATGGACAGAGTCACCCCTCCACTTT
NA TRBJ2-3 TRBV4-3 NA CASSRDRGALNTQYF TGCGCCAGCAGCCGGGACCGGGGGGCCTTGAATACGCAGTATTTT